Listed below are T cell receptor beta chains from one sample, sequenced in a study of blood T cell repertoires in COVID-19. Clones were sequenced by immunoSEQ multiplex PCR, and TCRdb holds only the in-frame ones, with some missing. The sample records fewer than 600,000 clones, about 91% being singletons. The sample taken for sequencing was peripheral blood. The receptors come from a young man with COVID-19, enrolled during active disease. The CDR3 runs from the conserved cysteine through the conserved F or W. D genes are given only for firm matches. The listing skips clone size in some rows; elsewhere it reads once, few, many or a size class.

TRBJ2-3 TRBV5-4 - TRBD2 TGTGCCAGCAGCCCTCCGGGAGGGGCTCGGGGTACGCAGTATTTT CASSPPGGARGTQYF
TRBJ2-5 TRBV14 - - TGTGCCAGCAGCCAAGAGATATTGGGACAAAGAAAAGAGACCCAGTACTTC CASSQEILGQRKETQYF
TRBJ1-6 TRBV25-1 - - TGTGCCAGCAATTCGGCTTCGGGTTATAATTCACCCCTCCACTTT CASNSASGYNSPLHF
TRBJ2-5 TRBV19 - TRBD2 TGTGCCAGTAAAGTGACTAGCGCGGGGGAGACCCAGTACTTC CASKVTSAGETQYF
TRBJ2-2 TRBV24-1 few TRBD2 TGTGCCACCAGTTCCCAGCGGGAGACCGGGGAGCTGTTTTTT CATSSQRETGELFF
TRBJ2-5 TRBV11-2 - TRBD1 TGTGCCAGCAGCCAGGACAGGGGGGAGACCCAGTACTTC CASSQDRGETQYF
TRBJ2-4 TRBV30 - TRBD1 TGTGCCGGGTCCCGGGACAGGGGGATGCGTGCCAAAAACATTCAGTACTTC CAGSRDRGMRAKNIQYF
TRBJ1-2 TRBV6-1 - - TGTGCCAGCAGTGAAATTGGCGGGACGCACTATGGCTACACCTTC CASSEIGGTHYGYTF
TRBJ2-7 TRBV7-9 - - TGTGCCAGCAGCTCCCCCCCGTCCTACGAGCAGTACTTC CASSSPPSYEQYF
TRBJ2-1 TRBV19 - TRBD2 TGTGCCAGTCGGGGGGCGGGAGGGCCGCGGTCCAATGAGCAGTTCTTC CASRGAGGPRSNEQFF
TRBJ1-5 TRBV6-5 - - TGTGCCAGCAGCCTAACAGGGATGGGTCAGCCCCAGCATTTT CASSLTGMGQPQHF
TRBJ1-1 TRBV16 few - TGTGCCAGCAGCCAATCGCGACTGGGGAACACTGAAGCTTTCTTT CASSQSRLGNTEAFF
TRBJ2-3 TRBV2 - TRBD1 TGTGCCAGCACCTGGGACAGCCTCACAGATACGCAGTATTTT CASTWDSLTDTQYF
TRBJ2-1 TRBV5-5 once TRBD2 TGTGCCAGCAGCTTGGACCCCCTTACTAGCGGGAGATACGACAATGAGCAGTTCTTC CASSLDPLTSGRYDNEQFF
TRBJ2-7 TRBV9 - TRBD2 TGTGCCAGCAGCGTAGCGGGAGGGCCGTACGAGCAGTACTTC CASSVAGGPYEQYF
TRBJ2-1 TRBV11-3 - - TGTGCCAGCAGCTTAAATACGGGAAGGGCCAATGAGCAGTTCTTC CASSLNTGRANEQFF
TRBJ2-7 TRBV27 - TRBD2 TGTGCCAGCAGTTTTCGTGGCGGGAGTCGGTACGAGCAGTACTTC CASSFRGGSRYEQYF
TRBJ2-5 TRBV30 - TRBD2 TGTGCCTGGGGATCCGGGACTAGCGGGAGGATGGAGACCCAGTACTTC CAWGSGTSGRMETQYF
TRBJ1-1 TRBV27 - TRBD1 TGTGCCAGCAGTTTAGGGACAGGAGGGAACACTGAAGCTTTCTTT CASSLGTGGNTEAFF
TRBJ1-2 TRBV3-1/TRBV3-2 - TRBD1 TGTGCCAGCAGCCAAGCTTCAGGGGGCAGCGGCTACACCTTC CASSQASGGSGYTF
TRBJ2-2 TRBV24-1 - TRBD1 TGTGCCACGGAGGACAGGTTATTGGGAGAGCTGTTTTTT CATEDRLLGELFF
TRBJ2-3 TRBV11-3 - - TGTGCCAGCAGCTTCGCCCGGGGAACAGATACGCAGTATTTT CASSFARGTDTQYF
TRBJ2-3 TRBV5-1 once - TGCGCCAGCAGCTTGGAGGACAGTCCAGATACGCAGTATTTT CASSLEDSPDTQYF
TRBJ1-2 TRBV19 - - TGTGCCAGTAGTTTGGACAGCTATTTCAATGGCTACACCTTC CASSLDSYFNGYTF
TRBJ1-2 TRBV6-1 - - TGTGCCAGCAGTGTGCGGCGGTCCCCTACCTACTATGGCTACACCTTC CASSVRRSPTYYGYTF
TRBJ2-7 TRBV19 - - TGTGCCAGTAGTGGATACAGGGAGAACTCCTACGAGCAGTACTTC CASSGYRENSYEQYF
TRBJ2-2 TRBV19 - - TGTGCCACCTTGCCAAGCCCTATCACCGGGGAGCTGTTTTTT CATLPSPITGELFF
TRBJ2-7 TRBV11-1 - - TGTGCCAGCAGCTTACCCAACAGGGACGGCGAGCAGTACTTC CASSLPNRDGEQYF
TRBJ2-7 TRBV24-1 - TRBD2 TGTGCCACCAGTGAAGGGGCTAGCGGGGGGGATCTTTTGTACGAGCAGTACTTC CATSEGASGGDLLYEQYF
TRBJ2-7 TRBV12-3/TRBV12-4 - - TGTGCCAGCAGTCCCTTGACAGAATACGAGCAGTACTTC CASSPLTEYEQYF
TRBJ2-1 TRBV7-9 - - TGTGCCAGCAGCTTAGATCTAGCGCCTTCGCACAATGAGCAGTTCTTC CASSLDLAPSHNEQFF
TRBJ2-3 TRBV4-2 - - TGTGCCACCCAGGAGGAGGTTAGCACAGATACGCAGTATTTT CATQEEVSTDTQYF